Sequencing of this T cell receptor (beta chain) was carried out in a study of cytomegalovirus exposure and HLA in healthy donors. Study at large: Earlier, 150 million to 200 million T cells were analyzed, and about 100 million unique TCR beta sequences were found among them.

Study-level points and caveats: It was about 150 TCR beta chains that were listed as cytomegalovirus-associated.

To note about this clone: Its antigen is unidentified.

Germline V gene data show CDR1 as SGHTA and CDR2 as FQGNSA. The CDR3 is 15 amino acids. With 5 bases clipped from V and 3 bases from J, the junction kept 6 bases outside the gene matches. The PCR employed 60 Vbeta primers together with 13 Jbeta primers. TCRdb keeps only in-frame clones here, not all; method: immunoSEQ multiplex PCR. This sample lists around 150,000 clones; its ten largest clones have 1% to 1.5%. The clonotype was recovered from an older woman in good health and CMV-seronegative. The sequenced sample was PBMCs. The chain links TRBV7-2 to TRBJ2-7, with 11 bases matching TRBD1. This CDR3 is CASSHSGTGGYEQYF. The CDR3 region has the DNA TGTGCCAGCAGCCATTCGGGGACAGGGGGCTACGAGCAGTACTTC.